This passage covers 17 T cell receptor beta chains from one sample sequenced in a study of T cells after yellow fever vaccination. TCRdb fed the 5' RACE reads into MiXCR, producing one record per CDR3 protein. The sample consists of 300,000 to 450,000 distinct CDR3 sequences, approximately 5.7% of them appearing once. The specimen comprised PBMCs, sampled 5 days after the yellow fever booster vaccination. Receptor source: a man between 25 and 39 years old who received the YFV17D yellow fever vaccine.

This clonotype came up a few times. The J gene is TRBJ1-2, the V gene TRBV19; 9 bases align to TRBD1. Germline-derived CDR1 and CDR2 are LNHDA and SQIVND (reference sequence). The CDR3 loop spans 13 amino acids. The ends lost 8 bases at V and 5 bases at J; junction bases unmatched: 6. The CDR3 loop reads CASDTGGVYGYTF. The CDR3 DNA is TGTGCCAGTGACACAGGGGGCGTTTATGGCTACACCTTC.

As for this clonotype: A read error may be the cause here, since a much bigger clone is one base away. This is likely a read error, given that the CDR3 carries no conserved phenylalanine or tryptophan at its end. The rearrangement links TRBV12-3 or TRBV12-4 to TRBJ2-5, with a tentative D call TRBD1 (6 bases). This CDR3 contains 14 residues. Deletions cut 4 bases from V and 7 bases from J, with 16 bases between. CDR3 loop: CASSYSQGFGTQYS. CDR3 sequence (DNA): TGTGCCAGCAGTTACTCACAGGGATTCGGGACCCAGTACTCC.

This clonotype was picked up a small number of times. The J gene is TRBJ1-1, the V gene TRBV20-1; D gene uncertain. The CDR3 contains 11 residues. Germline-derived CDR1 and CDR2 are DFQATT and SNEGSKA (reference sequence). Here the CDR3 reads CRPLGNTEAFF. CDR3 nucleotide sequence: TGCAGGCCCCTTGGGAACACTGAAGCTTTCTTT.

There are a few counts of this clonotype. V gene TRBV7-2 combines with J gene TRBJ1-2; 8 nucleotides match TRBD1. The CDR3 has 14 amino acids. Trimming cost V 3 bases and J 6 bases; bases outside gene matches: 6. Germline lookup yields CDR1 SGHTA and CDR2 FQGNSA. CDR3: CASSFGTGTNGYTF. CDR3 nucleotides: TGTGCCAGCAGCTTTGGGACAGGAACAAATGGCTACACCTTC.

This clonotype was seen at least ten times. An end of the junction does not agree with germline; a read error may underlie this. V and J are TRBV7-2 and TRBJ2-7, with TRBD2 matching over 8 bases. The germline CDR1 and CDR2 sequences are SGHTA and FQGNSA. This CDR3 has 14 amino acids. CDR3 sequence (DNA): TGTGCCAGCAGGTTAGCGGGATCGACCGGCGAGCAGTACTTC. This codes for CASRLAGSTGEQYF.

Ten or more counts support this clonotype. V and J are TRBV5-8 and TRBJ2-1; the D gene could be TRBD1 or TRBD2 (5 bases each). Germline lookup yields CDR1 SGHTS and CDR2 YDEGEE. V was clipped by 4 bases and J by 14 bases, with 16 bases between them. The CDR3 covers 12 residues. CDR3 bases: TGTGCCAGCAGCCCGGGACCTTCCGGAAAGTTCTTC. This codes for CASSPGPSGKFF.

This clonotype occurred many times. V and J are TRBV9 and TRBJ2-7, with 7 bases that match TRBD1. In germline, CDR1 is SGDLS, CDR2 YYNGEE. The trim removed 4 bases at V and 6 bases at J, leaving 10 bases unmatched. The CDR3 sequence is 14 residues long. The CDR3 protein is CASSPRTGGGEQYF. Written as DNA, the CDR3 is TGTGCCAGCAGCCCGAGGACAGGCGGAGGCGAGCAGTACTTC.

This clonotype was found many times. The rearrangement joins TRBV7-2 to TRBJ2-5; D is undetermined. V was clipped by 1 base and J by 2 bases, with 11 bases between them. CDR1 and CDR2 (germline): SGHTA, FQGNSA. This CDR3 has 15 residues. The CDR3 is CASSLVGPTQETQYF. CDR3 nucleotides: TGTGCCAGCAGCTTAGTTGGTCCGACGCAAGAGACCCAGTACTTC.

This clonotype was recorded at least ten times. The J gene is TRBJ1-5, the V gene TRBV5-5, with D possibly matching TRBD1 (6 bases). Trimming removed 4 bases from V and 4 bases from J, with 18 bases in between. The CDR3 totals 16 residues. Per germline, CDR1 SGHKS and CDR2 YYEKEE (reference sequence). The CDR3 coding sequence is TGTGCCAGCAGCCGGGGGGCGGGGGCACTTAATCAGCCCCAGCATTTT. Its protein product is CASSRGAGALNQPQHF.

This clonotype came up many times. This chain joins TRBV5-1 and TRBJ2-7, with D unclear. Trimming shortened V by 0 bases and J by 7 bases, and 14 bases separated the two germline ends. CDR3 length: 14 amino acids. Per germline, CDR1 SGHRS and CDR2 YFSETQ. Written as DNA, the CDR3 is TGCGCCAGCAGCTTGGCCCGACCCTCCGAGGAGCAGTACTTC. Its translation: CASSLARPSEEQYF.

This clonotype was observed many times. V and J are TRBV12-3 or TRBV12-4 and TRBJ1-2; 11 nucleotides match TRBD1. CDR3 length: 14 residues. With 5 bases clipped from V and 8 bases from J, the junction kept 7 bases outside the gene matches. The CDR3 DNA is TGTGCCAGCAGTACAGGGACAGGGGGAGGGGGCTACACCTTC. Amino acid sequence: CASSTGTGGGGYTF.

The chain employs TRBV7-2 and TRBJ2-3; perhaps TRBD2 as D (5 bases). This CDR3 has 16 amino acids. The germline V and J ends were trimmed by 5 bases and 5 bases, with 20 bases remaining between them. Germline V gene sequence: CDR1 SGHTA, CDR2 FQGNSA. The CDR3 protein is CASSPGVILLRDTQYF. Here the CDR3 DNA reads TGTGCCAGCAGCCCCGGGGTAATTCTACTTCGAGATACGCAGTATTTT.

This clonotype was counted ten times or more. The chain is built from TRBV20-1 and TRBJ2-5, with D perhaps matching TRBD2 (6 bases). Trimming cost V 6 bases and J 1 base, with 18 bases left between them. Germline V gene data show CDR1 as DFQATT and CDR2 as SNEGSKA (reference sequence). The CDR3 is 15 residues long. CDR3 DNA sequence: TGCAGTGCGTACTTCGGGGGAGGCCCCCAAGAGACCCAGTACTTC. This gives the protein CSAYFGGGPQETQYF.

The J gene is TRBJ2-2, the V gene TRBV20-1; 7 bases are a match to TRBD1. V dropped 0 bases and J dropped 3; count of bases not matched to a gene: 4. The V gene's germline CDR1 is DFQATT and CDR2 SNEGSKA (reference sequence). This CDR3 has 15 residues. The CDR3 here is CSARDQGGDTGELFF. The CDR3, as DNA: TGCAGTGCTAGAGATCAAGGGGGCGACACCGGGGAGCTGTTTTTT.

The V gene is TRBV12-3 or TRBV12-4, the J gene TRBJ2-1; maybe TRBD2 (6 bases). This CDR3 spans 15 amino acids. The V end lost 1 base, the J end lost 7 bases, and 14 bases lay between the germline ends. The DNA of the CDR3 is TGTGCCAGCAGTTTAGGGCGGGATGGCTTGAATGAGCAGTTCTTC. It specifies CASSLGRDGLNEQFF.

This clonotype was recorded a few times. This chain joins TRBV12-3 or TRBV12-4 and TRBJ2-4; 8 bases line up with TRBD2. This CDR3 spans 15 amino acids. V gave up 3 bases and J gave up 3 bases; unmatched junction bases: 4. The CDR3 nucleotides are TGTGCCAGCAGTTTCGGGGGGGCGGTCAAAAACATTCAGTACTTC. Translating gives CASSFGGAVKNIQYF.

The chain uses TRBV5-1 and TRBJ2-7, with 8 bases identical to TRBD1. Trimming removed 7 bases from V and 6 bases from J; junction bases left unmatched: 12. This CDR3 is built from 14 residues. The V gene's germline CDR1 is SGHRS and CDR2 YFSETQ. CDR3 residues: CASDTGTGIGEQYF. The CDR3 DNA reads as TGCGCCAGCGACACCGGGACAGGTATAGGCGAGCAGTACTTC.